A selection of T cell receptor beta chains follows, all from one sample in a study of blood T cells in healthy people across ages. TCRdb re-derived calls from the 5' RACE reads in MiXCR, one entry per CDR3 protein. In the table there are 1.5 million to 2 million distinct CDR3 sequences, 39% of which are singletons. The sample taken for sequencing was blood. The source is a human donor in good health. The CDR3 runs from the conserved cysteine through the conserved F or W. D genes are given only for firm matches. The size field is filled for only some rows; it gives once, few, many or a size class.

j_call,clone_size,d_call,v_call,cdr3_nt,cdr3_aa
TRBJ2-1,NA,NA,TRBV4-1,TGCGCCAGCAGCCTGGGACCGGGAAGGTACAATGAGCGGTTCTTC,CASSLGPGRYNERFF
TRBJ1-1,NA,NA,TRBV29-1,TGCAGCGTTCCCCGAGGGGCGGGCACTGAAGCTTTCTTT,CSVPRGAGTEAFF
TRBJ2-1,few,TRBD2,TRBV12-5,TGTGCTAGTGGCCTATCGGTGGCTAGCGGAGACAATGAGCAGTTCTTC,CASGLSVASGDNEQFF
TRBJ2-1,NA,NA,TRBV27,TGTGCCAGCAGTTTAGGGCCAGGGGCGGCCAATGAGCAGTTCTTC,CASSLGPGAANEQFF
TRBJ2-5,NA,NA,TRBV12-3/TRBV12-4,TGTGCCAGCAGTTTAGCGGAGGGCCGGGAATACCAAGAGGCCCAGTACTTC,CASSLAEGREYQEAQYF
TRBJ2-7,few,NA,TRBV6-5,TGTGCCAGCAGCCCTCAGACAGGCGTATCCTACGAGCAGTACTTC,CASSPQTGVSYEQYF
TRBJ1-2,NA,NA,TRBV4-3,TGCGCCAGCAGCCTGCAGACAGGAGACTATGGCTACACCTTC,CASSLQTGDYGYTF
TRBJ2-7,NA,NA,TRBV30,TGTGCCTGGAGTGCGGACAGAGATTACGAGCAGTACTTC,CAWSADRDYEQYF
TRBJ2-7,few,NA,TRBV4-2,TGTGCCAGCAGCCAAGATTTGCAAGTCTACTACGAGCAGTACTTC,CASSQDLQVYYEQYF
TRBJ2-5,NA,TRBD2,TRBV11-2,TGTGCCAGCAGCTTGCATGGGGGGGAAGACCAAGAGACCCAGTACTTC,CASSLHGGEDQETQYF
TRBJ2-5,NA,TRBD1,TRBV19,TGTGCCAGTAGGGACAGGCAATTCCAAGAGACCCAGTACTTC,CASRDRQFQETQYF
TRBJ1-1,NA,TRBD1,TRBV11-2,TGTGCCAGCATCGGTGGACAGGGGGTTTTCTTT,CASIGGQGVFF
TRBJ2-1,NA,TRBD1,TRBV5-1,TGCGCCAGCAGCACGGACAGGGGGAATGAGCAGTTCTTC,CASSTDRGNEQFF
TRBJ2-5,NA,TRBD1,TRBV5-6,TGTGCCAGCAGCCTGGCACAGGGGATTAAAGAGACCCAGTACTTC,CASSLAQGIKETQYF
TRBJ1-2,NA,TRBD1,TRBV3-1,TGTGCCAGCAGCCAGGCAAGGGACAGGAACTATGGCTACACCTTC,CASSQARDRNYGYTF
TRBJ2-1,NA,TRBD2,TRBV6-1,TGTGCCAGCAGTGAAGAGGGGGTAGCGGGGGGCGATGAGCAGTTCTTC,CASSEEGVAGGDEQFF
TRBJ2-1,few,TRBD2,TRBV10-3,TGTGCCATCAGTGACCCACTAGCGAATGAGCAGTTCTTC,CAISDPLANEQFF
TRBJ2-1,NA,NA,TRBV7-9,TGTGCCAGCAGCTCCCCCGGATACTACGAGCAGTTCTTC,CASSSPGYYEQFF
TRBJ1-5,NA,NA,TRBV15,TGTGCCACCGGCAGAGAGGGCGTTAATCAGCCCCAGCATTTT,CATGREGVNQPQHF
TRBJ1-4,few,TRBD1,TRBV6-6,TGTGCCAGCAGACCCGGACAGGGAGGAAACGAAAAACTGTTTTTT,CASRPGQGGNEKLFF
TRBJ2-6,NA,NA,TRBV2,TGTGCCAGCGGGAGTCAGGTTTCCTCTGGGGCCAACGTCCTGACTTTC,CASGSQVSSGANVLTF
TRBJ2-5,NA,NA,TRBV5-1,TGCGCCAGCAGGGGGAACAGCCAAGAGACCCAGTACTTC,CASRGNSQETQYF
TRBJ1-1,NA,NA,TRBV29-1,TGCAGCGTTACCACCGGGACAAGTGGCACTGAAGCTTTCTTT,CSVTTGTSGTEAFF
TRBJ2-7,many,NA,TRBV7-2,TGTGCCAGCAGCTTAGATGCCGGGGCGAGCTACGAGCAGTACTTC,CASSLDAGASYEQYF
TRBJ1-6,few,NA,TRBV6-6,TGTGCCAGCAGACCAGGGAACTCACCCCTCCACTTT,CASRPGNSPLHF
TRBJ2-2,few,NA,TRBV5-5,TGTGCCAGCAGCTTGGCCGCCCAGAGGTACACCGGGGAGCTGTTTTTT,CASSLAAQRYTGELFF
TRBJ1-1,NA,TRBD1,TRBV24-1,TGTGCCGCCAGTGATCATGACAGGGTGGGAGAAGCTTTCTTT,CAASDHDRVGEAFF
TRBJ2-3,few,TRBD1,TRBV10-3,TGTGCCATCAGTGAGGGGACAGGGGGTTCAGATACGCAGTATTTT,CAISEGTGGSDTQYF
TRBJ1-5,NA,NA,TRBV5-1,TGCGCCAGCAGCTTCTTAGGCCTCAATCAGCCCCAGCATTTT,CASSFLGLNQPQHF
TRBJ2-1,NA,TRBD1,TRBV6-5,TGTGCCAGCAGCCCGACAGGGAAAATCGGGAATGAGCAGTTCTTC,CASSPTGKIGNEQFF
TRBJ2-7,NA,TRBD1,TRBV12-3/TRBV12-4,TGTGCCAGCAGTTTAAGGGACAGCTCCTACAATGAGCAGTACTTC,CASSLRDSSYNEQYF
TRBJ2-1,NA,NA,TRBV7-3,TGTGCCAGCAGCTTAAACTCAGGGTTCTACAATGAGCAGTTCTTC,CASSLNSGFYNEQFF
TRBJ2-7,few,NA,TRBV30,TGTGCCTGGAGTGTACAAGTGGCAACCGAGCAGTACTTC,CAWSVQVATEQYF
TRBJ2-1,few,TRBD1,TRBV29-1,TGCAGCGTCGGGACAGGGGGATCCGAGCAGTTCTTC,CSVGTGGSEQFF
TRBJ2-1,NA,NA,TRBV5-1,TGCGCCAGCTCTCTAGCCAGTGGGACTCACAATGAGCAGTTCTTC,CASSLASGTHNEQFF
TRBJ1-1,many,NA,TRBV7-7,TGTGCTAGCAGCTCACAGGCGAACACTGAAGCTTTCTTT,CASSSQANTEAFF
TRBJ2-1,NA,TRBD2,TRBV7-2,TGTGCCAGCAGCTTAGTTACTAGCGGGGGGGCCGGTGGCGGGCAGTTCTTC,CASSLVTSGGAGGGQFF
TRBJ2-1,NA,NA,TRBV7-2,TGTGCCAGCAGCTTAGGCTACTTCCAAGAGACCCAGTTCTTC,CASSLGYFQETQFF
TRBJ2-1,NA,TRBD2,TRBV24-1,TGTGCCACCAGTGATGCCCCGGGGGGAATGTACAATGAGCAGTTCTTC,CATSDAPGGMYNEQFF
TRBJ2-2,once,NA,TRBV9,TGTGCCAGCGGCCCCGAGGGGAAGGAGCTGTTTTTT,CASGPEGKELFF
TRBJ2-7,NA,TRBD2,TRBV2,TGTGCCAGCAGTGAGCGGACTAGCTTGCCCTACGAGCAGTACTTC,CASSERTSLPYEQYF
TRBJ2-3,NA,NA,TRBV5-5,TGTGCCAGCAGCTTGGGAGTGTTCGGGGGGCCCACAGATACGCAGTATTTT,CASSLGVFGGPTDTQYF
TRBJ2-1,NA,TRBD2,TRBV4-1,TGCGCCAGCAGCCAAGAGGGACTAGCGGGGGAGGTTTATGAGCAGTTCTTC,CASSQEGLAGEVYEQFF
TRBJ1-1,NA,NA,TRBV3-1,TGTGCCAGCAGCCCGATGGTCCCCGGAGGCACTGAAGCTTTCTTT,CASSPMVPGGTEAFF
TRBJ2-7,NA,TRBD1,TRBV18,TGTGCCAGCTCACCCCAAGGACAGGGGGTTTCCTACGAGCAGTACTTC,CASSPQGQGVSYEQYF
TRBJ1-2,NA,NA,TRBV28,TGTGCCAGCACTGACGCAACGCAGACCTTTTTCTATGGCTACACCTTC,CASTDATQTFFYGYTF
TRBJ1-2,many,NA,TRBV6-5,TGTGCCAGCAGTTTGCAGGGTTGGAACTATGGCTACACCTTC,CASSLQGWNYGYTF
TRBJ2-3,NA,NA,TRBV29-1,TGCAGCGTTGAATATCTAGGCAGGGAGAGGTTGACGCAGTATTTT,CSVEYLGRERLTQYF
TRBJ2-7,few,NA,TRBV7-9,TGTGCCAGCAGCTTAGATCCCCGAGGGGCGCAGCGGGCCCTCGGCGAGCAGTACTTC,CASSLDPRGAQRALGEQYF
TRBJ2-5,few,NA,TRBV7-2,TGTGCCAGCACCCAACCTCCCGAAGAGACCCAGTACTTC,CASTQPPEETQYF
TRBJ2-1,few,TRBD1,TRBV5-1,TGCGCCAGCAGCTCCCGACAGGGACACAATGAGCAGTTCTTC,CASSSRQGHNEQFF